Described below is a single T cell receptor (beta chain) sequence and its context. What it binds is unknown. Only in-frame clones appear in the TCRdb table, and some are missing; sequencing was by immunoSEQ multiplex PCR. Among about 92,000 clones listed, approximately 90% were seen once. The sample is drawn from a study of T cell responses to AZD1222 COVID-19 vaccine. About the study: Some second doses came at about 4 weeks and others at about 12 weeks; these were pooled. Study-wide results and caveats: CD4 TCRs covered the whole spike, strongest at regions 160-218 and 743-854.

Germline loops: CDR1 LNHDA, CDR2 SQIVND (reference sequence). The V segment lost 0 bases and the J segment 5 bases; nucleotides outside the gene matches: 4. The CDR3 length is 16 residues. This TCR was sampled from an adult in good health. The chain has TRBV19 and TRBJ2-3, with TRBD1 matching 11 bases. The source was peripheral blood, collected on day 0 of AZD1222 vaccination. The chain's CDR3 is CASSIDGQGAGDTQYF. The CDR3, as DNA: TGTGCCAGTAGTATAGACGGACAGGGGGCCGGAGATACGCAGTATTTT.